Following are 16 T cell receptor beta chains from one sample sequenced in a study of CD8 T cells in Susac syndrome. Random hexamers were used to reverse transcribe roughly 0.45 to 1 ug of RNA. TCRdb re-called the immunoSEQ multiplex PCR reads through MiXCR, storing one row per CDR3 protein. Of under 250,000 distinct CDR3 sequences listed, 85% to 95% are singletons. What was sequenced was CD4+ T cells from PBMCs. The origin of the receptors is a human donor with Susac syndrome.

V usage is TRBV27 and J usage is TRBJ1-3; D not certain. This CDR3 region has 13 residues. CDR1 is MNHEY and CDR2 is SMNVEV in the germline V gene (reference sequence). V lost 6 bases and J lost 0, with 6 bases in between. Written as DNA, the CDR3 is TGTGCCAGCAGGCTGAGCTCTGGAAACACCATATATTTT. Protein sequence: CASRLSSGNTIYF.

The chain recombines TRBV5-4 with TRBJ2-5, with 9 bases aligning to TRBD1. The CDR3 has 14 residues. The V gene's germline CDR1 is SGHNT and CDR2 YYREEE (reference sequence). Losses at the gene ends were 4 bases for V and 5 bases for J; bases not matched to a gene: 6. Written as DNA, the CDR3 is TGTGCCAGCAGCCAGGGACAGGGTCGGGAGACCCAGTACTTC. Amino acids: CASSQGQGRETQYF.

The rearrangement links TRBV16 to TRBJ2-7; TRBD1 is a possible D gene (6 bases). There are 15 residues in the CDR3. The ends were cut back, 0 bases at V and 2 bases at J, with 11 bases in the middle. CDR1 and CDR2 (germline): KGHSY, FQNENV. The CDR3 DNA sequence: TGTGCCAGCAGCCAATCTCGGCAGGGGCCCTACGAGCAGTACTTC. It yields the protein CASSQSRQGPYEQYF.

V and J are TRBV4-3 and TRBJ1-1, with D hard to call. Germline lookup yields CDR1 LGHNA and CDR2 YSLEER. This CDR3 comprises 14 residues. V was cut by 4 bases and J by 0 bases, with 9 bases left in between. The CDR3 region has the DNA TGCGCCAGCAGCCCACGGTCATTGAACACTGAAGCTTTCTTT. This codes for CASSPRSLNTEAFF.

This chain joins TRBV20-1 and TRBJ1-5; perhaps TRBD1 as D (5 bases). Per the germline V gene, CDR1 is DFQATT and CDR2 is SNEGSKA (reference sequence). CDR3 length equals 15 residues. With 0 bases removed from V and 3 bases from J, the gap between germline ends came to 12 bases. The CDR3 is CSARDRQGPNQPQHF. The CDR3 bases are TGCAGTGCTAGAGATCGTCAGGGTCCCAATCAGCCCCAGCATTTT.

This chain links TRBV20-1 with TRBJ2-1, with TRBD2 as a possible D gene (6 bases). This CDR3 region has 14 residues. CDR1 DFQATT and CDR2 SNEGSKA come from the germline V gene (reference sequence). V shed 1 base and J shed 4 bases, with 11 bases lying between them. The CDR3 DNA is TGCAGTGCTAGAGTCGCGGGACGATACAATGAGCAGTTCTTC. It yields the protein CSARVAGRYNEQFF.

This sequence joins TRBV29-1 and TRBJ1-3; D remains unclear. Trimming left V 0 bases short and J 4 bases short, with 7 bases between. Germline V lookup: CDR1 SQVTM, CDR2 ANQGSEA. CDR3 length: 13 residues. In nucleotides, the CDR3 is TGCAGCGTTGAAGATCTTTCAGGAAACACCATATATTTT. The encoded protein is CSVEDLSGNTIYF.

This clonotype was seen more than once but under ten times. The genes are TRBV5-4 and TRBJ2-3, with TRBD1 as a possible D gene (6 bases). The CDR3 is 15 residues long. Germline CDR1 SGHNT, CDR2 YYREEE (reference sequence). Trimming left V 4 bases short and J 2 bases short, with 14 bases between. CDR3 sequence reads: CASSHTRQATDTQYF. The DNA of the CDR3 is TGTGCCAGCAGCCACACCCGACAGGCCACAGATACGCAGTATTTT.

This sequence joins TRBV12-5 and TRBJ2-3, with TRBD2 identical over 13 bases. This CDR3 is 16 amino acids long. CDR1 is LGHNT, CDR2 FRNRAP, per germline. With 5 bases clipped from V and 2 bases from J, the junction kept 4 bases outside the gene matches. DNA of the CDR3: TGTGCTAGTGGTCCGGGACTAGCGGGGATCACAGATACGCAGTATTTT. Translated: CASGPGLAGITDTQYF. The full variable domain, its missing parts supplied by reference TRBV12-5 and TRBJ2-3, is DARVTQTPRHKVTEMGQEVTMRCQPILGHNTVFWYRQTMMQGLELLAYFRNRAPLDDSGMPKDRFSAEMPDATLATLKIQPSEPRDSAVYFCASGPGLAGITDTQYFGPGTRLTVL.

CDR3 sequence (DNA): TGCAGCGTGGCCCATAGGACGGGGACCTATGGCTACACCTTC. This encodes CSVAHRTGTYGYTF. The rearrangement joins TRBV29-1 to TRBJ1-2; D perhaps matches TRBD1 (5 bases). The CDR3 is made up of 14 amino acids. Germline V lookup: CDR1 SQVTM, CDR2 ANQGSEA. Deletions cut 6 bases from V and 4 bases from J, with 18 bases between.

The gene calls are TRBV20-1 and TRBJ2-1, with D possibly being TRBD2 (5 bases). The V end lost 0 bases, the J end lost 4 bases, and 7 bases lay between the germline ends. In germline, CDR1 is DFQATT, CDR2 SNEGSKA (reference sequence). This CDR3 is built from 13 residues. The CDR3 region has the DNA TGCAGTGCTAGAGATCGGGGTTACAATGAGCAGTTCTTC. Amino acids: CSARDRGYNEQFF.

This clonotype was recorded a few times. The genes are TRBV7-2 and TRBJ2-7; 7 bases are a match to TRBD1. From germline, CDR1 is SGHTA and CDR2 FQGNSA. The CDR3 has 14 amino acids. After removal of 5 bases from V and 2 bases from J, the junction contained 6 bases not matched to a gene. In DNA, the CDR3 is TGTGCCAGCAGCGCCAGACAGGGTACCTACGAGCAGTACTTC. As protein: CASSARQGTYEQYF.

On this clonotype itself: The junction and the germline gene differ at one end; a read error may be behind it. This chain joins TRBV7-7 and TRBJ2-7; D remains ambiguous. Germline assignment: CDR1 SSHAT and CDR2 FNYEAQ (reference sequence). CDR3 length: 13 amino acids. CDR3: CASSPHGSYEQYF. The DNA for the CDR3 is TGTGCTAGCAGCCCCCACGGGTCCTACGAGCAGTACTTC.

V usage is TRBV20-1 and J usage is TRBJ2-5, with D unclear. The CDR3 runs to 12 residues. V gave up 3 bases and J gave up 5 bases, with 10 bases separating them. Germline V gene sequence: CDR1 DFQATT, CDR2 SNEGSKA (reference sequence). The CDR3 DNA sequence: TGCAGTGCTAGTGCAGTGGGGGAGACCCAGTACTTC. Encoded protein: CSASAVGETQYF.

This clonotype was counted once. V gene TRBV20-1 combines with J gene TRBJ2-1, with 11 bases lining up with TRBD2. The CDR3 extends over 19 amino acids. Germline CDR1 is DFQATT and CDR2 is SNEGSKA (reference sequence). The V gene end was trimmed by 1 base and the J gene end by 0 bases; junction bases not matched to a gene: 11. The CDR3 DNA sequence: TGCAGTGCTAGAGCGGAACTAGCGGGGGACTATAGCTCCTACAATGAGCAGTTCTTC. Translating it yields CSARAELAGDYSSYNEQFF.

A single count supports this clonotype. The J gene is TRBJ2-1, the V gene TRBV25-1; 8 bases fit TRBD1. Germline V lookup: CDR1 MGHDK, CDR2 SYGVNS. The CDR3 has 15 residues. With V trimmed by 8 bases and J by 0 bases, 6 bases remained unmatched. The CDR3, as DNA: TGTGCCAGCGGGGGACAGGTTAGCTCCTACAATGAGCAGTTCTTC. Amino acids: CASGGQVSSYNEQFF.